What follows is one T cell receptor beta chain and its context. Its matching antigen is unknown. This record belongs to a study of T cells in Graves' hyperthyroidism and ophthalmopathy. The study's findings and limits: The authors' 13 V-J model separated ophthalmopathy from stable hyperthyroidism. Prediction of ophthalmopathy progression came a median approximately 7 months pre-onset.

Researchers amplified the TCR beta CDR3 regions from RNA transcripts. TCR CDR3 underwent first-round RT-PCR with the HTBI primer set. TCRdb recomputed calls from the multiplex PCR reads with MiXCR, one row per CDR3 protein. The sample yields approximately 600,000 distinct CDR3 sequences, more than 13% seen once. Orbital computed tomography and thyroid ultrasound, together with serum TRAb and thyroxine and clinical symptoms, were used for diagnoses. Germline CDR1 reads SGHDT; CDR2 reads YYEEEE. Trimming at V came to 5 bases and at J to 2 bases, leaving 7 bases not matched to a gene. The CDR3 is made up of 16 amino acids.

The V and J genes are TRBV5-6 and TRBJ2-5; 12 nucleotides match TRBD2. Sequenced material: blood. This TCR derives from a woman between 18 and 29 years old with Graves' ophthalmopathy. The CDR3 bases are TGTGCCAGCAGTCGCGGACTAGCGGGACAACAAGAGACCCAGTACTTC. This gives the protein CASSRGLAGQQETQYF.